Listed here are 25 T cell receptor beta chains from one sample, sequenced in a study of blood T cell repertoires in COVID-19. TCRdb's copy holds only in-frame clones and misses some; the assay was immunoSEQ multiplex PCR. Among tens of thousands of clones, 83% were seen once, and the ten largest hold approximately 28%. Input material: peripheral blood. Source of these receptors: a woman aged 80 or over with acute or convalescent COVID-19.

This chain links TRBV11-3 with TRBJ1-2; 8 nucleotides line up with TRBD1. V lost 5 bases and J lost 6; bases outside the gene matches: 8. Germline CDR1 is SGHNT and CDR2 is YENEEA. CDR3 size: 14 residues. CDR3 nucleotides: TGTGCCAGCAGCCCCAGGCCAGGGGGCCATGGCTACACCTTC. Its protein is CASSPRPGGHGYTF.

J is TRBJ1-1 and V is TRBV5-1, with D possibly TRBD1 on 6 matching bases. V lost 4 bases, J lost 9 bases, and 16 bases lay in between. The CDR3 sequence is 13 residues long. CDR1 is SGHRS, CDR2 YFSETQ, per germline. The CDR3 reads CASSAGDTLKAFF. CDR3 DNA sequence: TGCGCCAGCAGCGCTGGGGACACTCTCAAAGCTTTCTTT.

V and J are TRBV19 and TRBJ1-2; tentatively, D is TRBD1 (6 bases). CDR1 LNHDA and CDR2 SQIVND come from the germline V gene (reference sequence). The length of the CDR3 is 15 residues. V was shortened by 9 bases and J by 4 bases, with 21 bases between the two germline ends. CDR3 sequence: CASSPGVQGIYGYTF. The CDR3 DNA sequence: TGTGCCAGCAGTCCCGGCGTACAGGGCATCTATGGCTACACCTTC.

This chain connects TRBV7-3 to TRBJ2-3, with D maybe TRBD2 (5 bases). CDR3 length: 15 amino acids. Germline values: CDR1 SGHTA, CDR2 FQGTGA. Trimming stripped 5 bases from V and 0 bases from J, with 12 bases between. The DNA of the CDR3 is TGTGCCAGCAGCCCAGGACTGTCTAGCACAGATACGCAGTATTTT. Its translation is CASSPGLSSTDTQYF.

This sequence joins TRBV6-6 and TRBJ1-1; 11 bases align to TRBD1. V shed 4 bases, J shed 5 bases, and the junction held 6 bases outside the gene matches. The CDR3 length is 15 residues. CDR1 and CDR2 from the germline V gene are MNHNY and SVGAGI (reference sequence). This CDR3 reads CASSSPGQGETEAFF. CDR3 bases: TGTGCCAGCAGTTCCCCGGGACAGGGGGAAACTGAAGCTTTCTTT.

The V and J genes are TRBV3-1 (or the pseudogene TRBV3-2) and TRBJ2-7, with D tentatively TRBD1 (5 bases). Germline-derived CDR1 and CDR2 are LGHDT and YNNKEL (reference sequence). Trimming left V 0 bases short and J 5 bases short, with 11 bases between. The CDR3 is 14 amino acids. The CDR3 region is CASSQDPGSHEQYF. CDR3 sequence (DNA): TGTGCCAGCAGCCAAGATCCAGGGTCCCACGAGCAGTACTTC.

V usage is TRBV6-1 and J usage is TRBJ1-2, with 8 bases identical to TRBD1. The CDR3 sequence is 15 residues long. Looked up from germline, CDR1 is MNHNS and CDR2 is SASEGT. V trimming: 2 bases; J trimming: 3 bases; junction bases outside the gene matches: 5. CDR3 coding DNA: TGTGCCAGCAGTGAACAGGGGGCGGGCTACTATGGCTACACCTTC. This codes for CASSEQGAGYYGYTF.

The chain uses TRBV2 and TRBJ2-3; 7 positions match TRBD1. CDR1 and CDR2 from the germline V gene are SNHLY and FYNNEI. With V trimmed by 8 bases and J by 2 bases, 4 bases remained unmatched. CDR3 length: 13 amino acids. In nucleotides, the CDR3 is TGTGCCAGCCCGGGACAGCCCACAGATACGCAGTATTTT. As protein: CASPGQPTDTQYF. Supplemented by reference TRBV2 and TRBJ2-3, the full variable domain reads EPEVTQTPSHQVTQMGQEVILRCVPISNHLYFYWYRQILGQKVEFLVSFYNNEISEKSEIFDDQFSVERPDGSNFTLKIRSTKLEDSAMYFCASPGQPTDTQYFGPGTRLTVL.

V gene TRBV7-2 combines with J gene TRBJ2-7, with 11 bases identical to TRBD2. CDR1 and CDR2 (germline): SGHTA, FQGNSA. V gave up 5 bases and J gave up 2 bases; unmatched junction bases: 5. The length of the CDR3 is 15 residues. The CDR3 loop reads CASSPLAGGAYEQYF. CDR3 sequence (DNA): TGTGCCAGCAGCCCCCTAGCGGGAGGTGCCTACGAGCAGTACTTC.

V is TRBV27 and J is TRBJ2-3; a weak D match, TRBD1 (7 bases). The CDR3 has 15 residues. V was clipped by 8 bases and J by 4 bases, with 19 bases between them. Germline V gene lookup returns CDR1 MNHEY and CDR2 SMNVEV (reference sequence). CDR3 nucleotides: TGTGCCAGCGGGCAGCGGACAGGAGGGGCAGATACGCAGTATTTT. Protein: CASGQRTGGADTQYF.

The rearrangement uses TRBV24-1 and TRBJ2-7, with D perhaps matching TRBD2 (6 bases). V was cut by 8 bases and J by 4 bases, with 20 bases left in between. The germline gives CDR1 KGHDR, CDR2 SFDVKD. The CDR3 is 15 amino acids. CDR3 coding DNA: TGTGCCACCACCCCGGGCGCGGGGCTAGTGTACGAGCAGTACTTC. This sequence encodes CATTPGAGLVYEQYF.

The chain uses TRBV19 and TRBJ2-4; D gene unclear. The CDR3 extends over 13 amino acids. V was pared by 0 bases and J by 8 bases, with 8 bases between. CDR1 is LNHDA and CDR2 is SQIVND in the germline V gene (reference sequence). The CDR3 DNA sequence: TGTGCCAGTAGTATAGACAGGTCGGACATTCAGTACTTC. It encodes CASSIDRSDIQYF.

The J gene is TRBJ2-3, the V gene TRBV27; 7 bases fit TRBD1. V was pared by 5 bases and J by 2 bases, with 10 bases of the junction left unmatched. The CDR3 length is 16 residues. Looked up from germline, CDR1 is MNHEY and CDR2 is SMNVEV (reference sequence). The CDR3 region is CASSKKQGTFTDTQYF. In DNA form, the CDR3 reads TGTGCCAGCAGTAAAAAACAGGGGACATTCACAGATACGCAGTATTTT.

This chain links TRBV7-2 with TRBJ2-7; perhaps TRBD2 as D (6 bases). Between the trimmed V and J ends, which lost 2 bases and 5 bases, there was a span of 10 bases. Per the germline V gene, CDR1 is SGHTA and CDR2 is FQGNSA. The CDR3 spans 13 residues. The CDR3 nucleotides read TGTGCCAGCAGCTTACGGGGGTCCCACGAGCAGTACTTC. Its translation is CASSLRGSHEQYF. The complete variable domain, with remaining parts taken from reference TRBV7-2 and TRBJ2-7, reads GAGVSQSPSNKVTEKGKDVELRCDPISGHTALYWYRQSLGQGLEFLIYFQGNSAPDKSGLPSDRFSAERTGGSVSTLTIQRTQQEDSAVYLCASSLRGSHEQYFGPGTRLTVT.

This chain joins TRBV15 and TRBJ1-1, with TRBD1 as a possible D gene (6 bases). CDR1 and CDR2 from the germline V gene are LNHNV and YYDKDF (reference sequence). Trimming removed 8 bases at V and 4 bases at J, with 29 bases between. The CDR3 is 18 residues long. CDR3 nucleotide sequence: TGTGCCACCGGAAATAAAACCCGTATTTGGGGGGGGCTCACTGAAGCTTTCTTT. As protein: CATGNKTRIWGGLTEAFF.

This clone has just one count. The DNA for the CDR3 is TGTGCCAGCCCCCCCTCGGGACACTCCTCCTACGAGCAGTACTTC. Protein product: CASPPSGHSSYEQYF. The chain combines TRBV28 with TRBJ2-7; D is perhaps TRBD1 (6 bases). This CDR3 is 15 amino acids long. The V and J ends lost 8 bases and 0 bases respectively, with 17 bases between them. Per the germline V gene, CDR1 is MDHEN and CDR2 is SYDVKM.

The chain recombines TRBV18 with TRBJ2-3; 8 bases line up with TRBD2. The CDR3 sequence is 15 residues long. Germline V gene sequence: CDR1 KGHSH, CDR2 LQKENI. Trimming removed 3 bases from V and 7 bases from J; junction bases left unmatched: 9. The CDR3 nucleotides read TGTGCCAGCTCACCTCCCGGGGGGGGCATGAATACGCAGTATTTT. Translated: CASSPPGGGMNTQYF.

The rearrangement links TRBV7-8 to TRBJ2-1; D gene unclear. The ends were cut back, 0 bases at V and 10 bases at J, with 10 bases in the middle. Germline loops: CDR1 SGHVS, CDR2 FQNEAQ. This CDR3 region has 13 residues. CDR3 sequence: CASSLALKREQFF. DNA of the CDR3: TGTGCCAGCAGCTTAGCACTGAAGAGGGAGCAGTTCTTC.

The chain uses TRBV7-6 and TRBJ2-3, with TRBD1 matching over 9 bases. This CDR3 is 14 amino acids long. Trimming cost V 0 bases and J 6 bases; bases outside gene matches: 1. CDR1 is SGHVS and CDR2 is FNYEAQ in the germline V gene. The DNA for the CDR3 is TGTGCCAGCAGCTTAGCGACAGGGGGGGATACGCAGTATTTT. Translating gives CASSLATGGDTQYF.

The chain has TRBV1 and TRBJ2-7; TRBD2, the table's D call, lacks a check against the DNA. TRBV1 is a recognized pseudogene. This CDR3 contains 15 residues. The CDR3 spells CTSSRSEREGYEQYF. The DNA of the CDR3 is TGCACCAGCAGCCGGTCCGAGCGGGAGGGCTACGAGCAGTACTTC.

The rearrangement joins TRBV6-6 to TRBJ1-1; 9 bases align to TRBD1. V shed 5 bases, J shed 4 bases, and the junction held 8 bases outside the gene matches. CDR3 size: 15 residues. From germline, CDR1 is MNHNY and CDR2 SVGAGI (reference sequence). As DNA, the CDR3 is TGTGCCAGCAGTGACTTCGGACAGGGGATCACTGAAGCTTTCTTT. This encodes CASSDFGQGITEAFF.

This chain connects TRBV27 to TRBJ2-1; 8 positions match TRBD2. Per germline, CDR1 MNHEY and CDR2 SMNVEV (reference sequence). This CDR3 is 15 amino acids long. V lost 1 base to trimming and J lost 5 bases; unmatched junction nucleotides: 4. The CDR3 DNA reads TGTGCCAGCAGTTTATTGACTAGCGCTAACAATGAGCAGTTCTTC. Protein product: CASSLLTSANNEQFF.

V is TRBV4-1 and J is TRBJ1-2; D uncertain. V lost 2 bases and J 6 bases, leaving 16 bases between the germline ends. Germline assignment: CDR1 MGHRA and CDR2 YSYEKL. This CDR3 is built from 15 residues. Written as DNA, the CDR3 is TGCGCCAGCAGCCAACCCGACAAATTTAGCGATGGCTACACCTTC. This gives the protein CASSQPDKFSDGYTF.

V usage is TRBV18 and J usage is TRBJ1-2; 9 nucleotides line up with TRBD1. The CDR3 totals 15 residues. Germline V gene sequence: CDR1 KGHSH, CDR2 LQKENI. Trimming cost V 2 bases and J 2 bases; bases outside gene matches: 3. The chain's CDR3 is CASSPAGQGNYGYTF. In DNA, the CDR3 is TGTGCCAGCTCACCAGCGGGACAGGGAAACTATGGCTACACCTTC.

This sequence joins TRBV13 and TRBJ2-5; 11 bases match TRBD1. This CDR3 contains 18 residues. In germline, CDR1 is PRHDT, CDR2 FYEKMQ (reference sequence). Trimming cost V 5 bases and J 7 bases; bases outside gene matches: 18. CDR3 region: CASSTRPTGTGGGGTQYF. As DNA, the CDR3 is TGTGCCAGCAGCACCCGGCCCACCGGGACAGGGGGTGGGGGGACCCAGTACTTC.